This TCR beta chain was obtained from a study of blood T cell repertoires in COVID-19. The wider study: The study drew acute and convalescent COVID-19 samples from the United States, Italy and Spain. From T cells, B-cell-depleted T cells, or PBMCs came the material, which was cDNA or gDNA.

Germline assignment: CDR1 LGHDT and CDR2 YNNKEL (reference sequence). Trimming stripped 0 bases from V and 0 bases from J, with 9 bases between. The CDR3 length is 15 residues. TCRdb keeps only in-frame clones here, not all; method: immunoSEQ multiplex PCR. The sample consists of about 300,000 clones, 85% to 90% of them appearing once. Participants spanned ages about 18 to 100 years and resided in about 25 US areas. People in the exposed group encountered a COVID-19 case within 2 weeks before entering the study. The sequencing sample was made of PBMCs or T cells enriched from blood (not recorded which). This chain connects TRBV3-1 (or the pseudogene TRBV3-2) to TRBJ2-7; a possible D gene is TRBD1 (6 bases). This clonotype was obtained from a woman in her forties or fifties who had been exposed to COVID-19. The CDR3: CASSQDDRSSYEQYF. The CDR3 DNA is TGTGCCAGCAGCCAAGATGACAGGAGCTCCTACGAGCAGTACTTC.